This T cell receptor beta chain was retrieved from a study of CD8 T cells in ankylosing spondylitis. Trimming pared 4 bases from V and 4 bases from J, leaving 20 bases between. In germline, CDR1 is MGHRA, CDR2 YSYEKL. The CDR3 is 16 amino acids. About this clonotype itself: Antigen unknown.

Study-wide results and caveats: What seemed typical of ankylosing spondylitis blood was a TCR beta motif built from several highly homologous variants. Disease-linked clones bore a CD8+ phenotype and were relatively rare in peripheral blood.

TCRdb independently ran MiXCR on the 5' RACE reads; one entry per CDR3 protein. Of some 700,000 distinct CDR3 sequences listed, roughly 20% are singletons. The specimen sequenced was blood, either unsorted or a sorted T cell fraction (not recorded which). This sequence joins TRBV4-1 and TRBJ2-7; D possibly corresponds to TRBD1 (6 bases). This clonotype was obtained from a male donor with ankylosing spondylitis. The CDR3 region has the DNA TGCGCCAGCAGCCTGGGGGTGGGGGCAGGCGGGTACGAGCAGTACTTC. Protein sequence: CASSLGVGAGGYEQYF.